This T cell receptor beta chain originates from a study of blood T cell repertoires in COVID-19 (dated by TCRdb to 2018 to 2021). At the level of the whole study: Samples from collaborators originated in the United States, Italy and Spain and spanned both the acute and convalescent phases of COVID-19. Where available, HLA class I and class II types were taken from metadata supplied by the sample provider and were not determined by assay-based typing. The prospective study material was composed of cDNA or gDNA derived from T cells, B-cell-depleted T cells, or PBMCs. A de-identified subject ID, COVID-19 status, age in years and sex were almost always included in the sample metadata. The dataset comprised deeply sampled blood TCRbeta repertoires from subjects exposed to, actively infected with, or recovered from COVID-19. The repertoires were made available in a free public database intended to serve as a resource for research on the immune response to SARS-CoV-2. Samples were obtained from the ongoing ImmuneRACE study (first 160 participants) and from some 1,200 subjects provided by 6 global collaborators.

Of note for this clone: Which antigen it targets is not known. One base away there is no much larger clone; base qualities are not given.

What the research found in general, with its limitations: How much clinical and demographic metadata was included differed by source and by participant, and the metadata was provided uncurated.

Ends trimmed: V by 0 bases, J by 4 bases; bases unmatched to a gene: 2. CDR1 is given as LNHDA and CDR2 as SQIVND, both from the germline V gene (reference sequence). The CDR3 spans 14 residues, from the cysteine through the phenylalanine. CDR3 DNA only is kept here, 42 bases in frame from base 1. Collaborating institutions collected whole blood in K2EDTA tubes following their own protocols. For TCRbeta analysis, collaborator samples were shipped as frozen whole blood, as isolated PBMCs, or as DNA extracted from either sample type. The immunoSEQ Assay, a bias-controlled multiplex PCR, was used to amplify TCRbeta CDR3 regions from genomic DNA. Turning to the authors' computational methods: The number of nucleated cells in each sample was estimated from the amplification of reference gene primers within the assay. Sequence reads were collapsed and filtered to measure the absolute abundance of every unique TCRbeta CDR3 rearrangement. For each sample, productive Simpson clonality was calculated as the square root of Simpson's diversity index over productive rearrangements. TCRdb provides this immuneACCESS table in a form limited to in-frame rearrangements. Some clones are lacking; in checked studies, under half of them reflect an unresolved V gene, and why the rest are absent is not known. V and J calls and clone size are given by that table; D and trimming were obtained from the DNA. This sample lists about 74,000 clones; 84% were detected once. Over 35% of the sample belongs to the ten largest clones.

Sequencing used peripheral blood. The source is a man aged 70 or older with acute or convalescent COVID-19. The chain was built from TRBV19 and TRBJ1-2; a stretch of 7 junction bases matches TRBD1. The sequenced DNA is TGTGCCAGTAGTATAGATCAGGGGGTCTATGGCTACACCTTC. Translated, this is CASSIDQGVYGYTF.